The sequence of this T cell receptor (beta chain) was determined in a study of shared clonotypes between healthy human individuals. Study-level information: Donors, aged 18 to 49, were a couple of women and three men.

Profiling relied on immunoSEQ multiplex PCR, and the TCRdb table lists in-frame clones only, not all of them. The table lists about 1.9 million clones, 85% to 95% of them singletons. This clone was observed a few times. What it binds is unknown. General study findings and limits: What naive subsets generally showed was a larger estimated richness than memory subsets showed. Among donors, sharing of clonotypes was expected to be affected by sequencing depth.

Naive CD8 cells, CD45RO-negative and positively selected for CCR7, excluded terminally differentiated effector memory CD45RA+ cells. The receptor comes from a young man in good health. Some clones in this sample may be carry-over from other donors' samples. Sequencing was performed on naive CD8+ T cells from PBMCs.

In DNA form, the CDR3 reads TGCGCCAGCAGCCAAGGTCCACGATATTATGGCTACACCTTC. Translation gives CASSQGPRYYGYTF. The V and J genes are TRBV4-1 and TRBJ1-2; D is unresolved. Trimming removed 1 base from V and 5 bases from J, with 11 bases in between. From germline, CDR1 is MGHRA and CDR2 YSYEKL. This CDR3 comprises 14 residues.